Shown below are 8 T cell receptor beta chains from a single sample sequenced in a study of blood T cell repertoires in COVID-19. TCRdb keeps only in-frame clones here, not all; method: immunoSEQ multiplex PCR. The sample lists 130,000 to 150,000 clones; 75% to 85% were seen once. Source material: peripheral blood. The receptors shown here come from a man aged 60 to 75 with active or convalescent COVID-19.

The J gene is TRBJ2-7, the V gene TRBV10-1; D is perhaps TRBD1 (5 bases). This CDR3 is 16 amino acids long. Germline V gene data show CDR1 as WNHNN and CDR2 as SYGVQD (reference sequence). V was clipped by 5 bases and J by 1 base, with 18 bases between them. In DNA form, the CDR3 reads TGCGCCAGCAGTCCCCGACAGCCCCGGGTTTCCTACGAGCAGTACGTC. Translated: CASSPRQPRVSYEQYV.

CDR3 DNA: TGCGCCAGCAGCCCTCTAGTGAGCTCTGGAAACACCATATATTTT. This encodes CASSPLVSSGNTIYF. The chain carries TRBV5-1 and TRBJ1-3, with unresolved D. The V end was cut by 4 bases, the J end by 0 bases, with 11 bases between. The CDR3 sequence is 15 residues long. Germline V lookup: CDR1 SGHRS, CDR2 YFSETQ.

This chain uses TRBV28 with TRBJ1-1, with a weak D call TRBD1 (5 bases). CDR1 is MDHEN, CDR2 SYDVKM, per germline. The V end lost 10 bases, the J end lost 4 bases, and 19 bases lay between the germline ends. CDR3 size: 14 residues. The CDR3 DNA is TGTGCCACAAGGCCGGGACTGATATTCACTGAAGCTTTCTTT. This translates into CATRPGLIFTEAFF.

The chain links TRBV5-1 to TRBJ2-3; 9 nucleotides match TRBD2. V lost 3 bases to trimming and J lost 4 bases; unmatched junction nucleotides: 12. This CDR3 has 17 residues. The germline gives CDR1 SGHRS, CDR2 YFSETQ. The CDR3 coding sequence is TGCGCCAGCAGCTCCCAACCCCTAGCGGGGAACTCAGATACGCAGTATTTT. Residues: CASSSQPLAGNSDTQYF.

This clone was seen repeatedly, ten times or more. DNA of the CDR3: TGTGCCAGCAGCCTCCGAGCCGGGACATCTGGCTACACCTTC. Translation: CASSLRAGTSGYTF. The chain uses TRBV5-6 and TRBJ1-2; possible D gene TRBD1, 6 bases. V dropped 4 bases and J dropped 7 bases, with 17 bases sitting between them. The length of the CDR3 is 14 residues. Germline V gene sequence: CDR1 SGHDT, CDR2 YYEEEE.

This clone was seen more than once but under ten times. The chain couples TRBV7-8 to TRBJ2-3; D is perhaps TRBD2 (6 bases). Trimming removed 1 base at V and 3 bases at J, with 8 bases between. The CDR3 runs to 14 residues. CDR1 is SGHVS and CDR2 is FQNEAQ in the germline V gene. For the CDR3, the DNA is TGTGCCAGCAGCTTAGGACTAGGGACAGATACGCAGTATTTT. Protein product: CASSLGLGTDTQYF.

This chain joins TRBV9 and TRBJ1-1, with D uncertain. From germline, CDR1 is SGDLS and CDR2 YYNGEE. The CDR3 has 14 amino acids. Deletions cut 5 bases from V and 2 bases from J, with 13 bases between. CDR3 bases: TGTGCCAGCAGTGAGCTAGGTTTAAACACTGAAGCTTTCTTT. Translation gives CASSELGLNTEAFF.

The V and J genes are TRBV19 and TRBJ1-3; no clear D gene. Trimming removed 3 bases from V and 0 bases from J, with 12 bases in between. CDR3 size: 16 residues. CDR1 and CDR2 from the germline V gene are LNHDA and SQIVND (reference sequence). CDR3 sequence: CASSMLSGASGNTIYF. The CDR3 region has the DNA TGTGCCAGTAGTATGCTTTCAGGCGCCTCTGGAAACACCATATATTTT.